This T cell receptor beta chain appears in the sequencing data of a study of beta chain features in type 1 diabetes. Study results and limitations: Researchers report that Type 1 diabetes patients had moderately but significantly shorter TCRB CDR3s across all four CD4+ subsets.

Expressed TCRB transcripts were sequenced after all isolated RNA was converted to cDNA. Data came from immunoSEQ multiplex PCR; TCRdb stores just in-frame clones and leaves some out. This sample has under 850,000 clones, with roughly 12% found just once. This clone has more than one count but fewer than ten. Its antigen remains unidentified. The germline V gene has CDR1 LNHNV and CDR2 YYDKDF (reference sequence). CDR3 size: 13 residues. V was trimmed by 1 base and J by 8 bases, leaving 11 bases between them. The chain combines TRBV15 with TRBJ1-1; no clear D gene. The TCR was taken from a man younger than 35 with type 1 diabetes. Sample: naive CD4+ T cells from blood. This CDR3 is CATSRGSRGEAFF. The CDR3, as DNA: TGTGCCACCAGCAGAGGCTCTAGAGGGGAAGCTTTCTTT.